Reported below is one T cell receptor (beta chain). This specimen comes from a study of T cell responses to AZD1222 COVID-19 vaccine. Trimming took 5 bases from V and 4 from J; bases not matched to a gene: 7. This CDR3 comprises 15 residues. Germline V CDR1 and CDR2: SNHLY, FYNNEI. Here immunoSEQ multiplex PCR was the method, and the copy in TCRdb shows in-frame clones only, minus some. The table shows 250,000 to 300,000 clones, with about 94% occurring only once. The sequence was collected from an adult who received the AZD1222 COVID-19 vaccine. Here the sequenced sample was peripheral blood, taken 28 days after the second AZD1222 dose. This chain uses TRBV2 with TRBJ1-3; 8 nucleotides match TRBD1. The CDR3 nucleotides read TGTGCCAGCAGTCAGCAGGGGGCTACGGGAAACACCATATATTTT. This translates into CASSQQGATGNTIYF.